This T cell receptor beta chain was profiled in a study of cytomegalovirus exposure and HLA in healthy donors. Study-wide results and limits: Cytomegalovirus association was listed for approximately 150 TCR beta chains. The finding came from a later analysis; first-cohort TCR clusters tended to co-occur in the 110 or so validation repertoires.

The donors were in the roughly 120-subject validation cohort, distinct from the roughly 670-subject first cohort. Looked up from germline, CDR1 is MNHEY and CDR2 is SMNVEV (reference sequence). The length of the CDR3 is 14 residues. V shed 6 bases, J shed 4 bases, and the junction held 8 bases outside the gene matches. For this clone: No antigen is known for it.

Only in-frame clones appear in the TCRdb table, and some are missing; sequencing was by immunoSEQ multiplex PCR. The repertoire consists of roughly 100,000 clones, with 70% to 90% occurring once and the leading ten covering roughly 4.2%. Sequencing was performed on PBMCs. This clonotype was sampled from a woman younger than 35 in good health and CMV-seropositive. This chain joins TRBV27 and TRBJ1-2; TRBD1 matches at 7 bases. As DNA, the CDR3 is TGTGCCAGCAGCATACATGGGACAGTCTATGGCTACACCTTC. Its translation is CASSIHGTVYGYTF.